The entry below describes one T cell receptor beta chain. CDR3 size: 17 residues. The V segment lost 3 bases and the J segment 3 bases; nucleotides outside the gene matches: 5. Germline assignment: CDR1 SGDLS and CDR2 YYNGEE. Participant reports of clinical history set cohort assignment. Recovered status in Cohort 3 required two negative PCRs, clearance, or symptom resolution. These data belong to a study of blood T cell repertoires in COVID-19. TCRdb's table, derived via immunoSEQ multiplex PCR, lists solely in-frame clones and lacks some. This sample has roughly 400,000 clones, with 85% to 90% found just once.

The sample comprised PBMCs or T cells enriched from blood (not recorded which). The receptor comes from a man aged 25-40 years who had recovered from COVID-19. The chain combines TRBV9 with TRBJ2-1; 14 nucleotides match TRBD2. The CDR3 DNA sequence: TGTGCCAGCAGCGAAACCGGGACTAGCGGGAGCTACAATGAGCAGTTCTTC. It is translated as CASSETGTSGSYNEQFF.